This T cell receptor beta chain was captured by sequencing in a study of cytomegalovirus exposure and HLA in healthy donors. Across the whole study: Some 85 million unique TCRs, all from HLA-typed donors, were included in an early release of the data.

All the people who gave samples were healthy bone marrow donors. This CDR3 region has 13 residues. V shed 2 bases and J shed 5 bases, with 10 bases lying between them. CDR1 SGHNT and CDR2 YYREEE come from the germline V gene (reference sequence). Primers for the PCR totalled 60 Vbeta and 13 Jbeta. The assay was immunoSEQ multiplex PCR, and TCRdb's table has in-frame clones only and misses some. The table shows around 85,000 clones, with about 80% occurring only once. Sequencing used PBMCs. The receptor was isolated from a man aged 50 to 59 in good health and CMV-seropositive. The chain carries TRBV5-4 and TRBJ2-5; D is ambiguous. The CDR3 DNA follows: TGTGCCAGCAGCTTCACAACCGCCGAGACCCAGTACTTC. Translated, it gives CASSFTTAETQYF.